The sequence of this TCR beta chain was determined in a study of spatial heterogeneity in lung cancer. Background on the study: Raw-read counts averaged over ten per unique TCR and UMI combination. Study outcomes and limitations: It was found that expanded intratumoral alpha and beta TCR counts tracked tumor mutation counts.

Via MiXCR, TCRdb re-called the 5' RACE reads, giving one row per CDR3 protein. The sample carries about 1,100 distinct CDR3 sequences, 12% recorded once. The CDR3 has 15 amino acids. Time point of the sample: sample taken at primary tumor resection. From tumor, nontumor lung or frozen PBMC, whole RNA was taken unsorted for sequencing. This clonotype was detected many times. Its antigen is as yet unknown. Compared with germline, one end of the junction differs, possibly owing to a read error. V and J are TRBV12-3 or TRBV12-4 and TRBJ1-5; D is unresolved. The sequencing here drew on lung tumor tissue, taken at surgery. The source is a male donor with early-stage non-small cell lung cancer. CDR3 sequence reads: CANSLASGNNQPQHF. CDR3 DNA sequence: TGTGCCAACAGTCTAGCGTCGGGGAACAATCAGCCCCAGCATTTT.